This record concerns one T cell receptor (beta chain) sequence. What it binds is not known. It was with a sample-barcoded 5' primer and a J-beta primer mix that a second PCR of roughly 6 to 12 cycles was run. TCRdb reanalysed the 5' RACE reads using MiXCR and keeps one entry per CDR3 protein. The data contain over 1,500,000 distinct CDR3 sequences, about two fifths of them singletons. The entry originates in a study of blood T cells in healthy people across ages. The V gene lost 6 bases and the J gene lost 1 base, with 16 bases spanning the gap. The germline CDR1 and CDR2 sequences are DFQATT and SNEGSKA (reference sequence). The CDR3 is made up of 14 amino acids. Study observations and caveats: Higher diversity and more naive CD4+ cells were features of long-lived donors, compared to aged donors. In these data, TCR beta diversity tracked strongly with naive T cell percentage.

Source material: blood. This sequence joins TRBV20-1 and TRBJ2-7; a possible D gene is TRBD1 (6 bases). The receptor was isolated from a human donor in good health. CDR3 DNA sequence: TGCAGTGCCAAGTCAGGGGCCCTTTCCTACGAGCAGTACTTC. This encodes CSAKSGALSYEQYF.